The clone carrying this TCR beta chain was seen only a few times. Its antigen remains unknown. This entry belongs to a study of human T cells and chemical hapten exposure. The wider study: TCR yields per sample varied mostly from small pooled library volume differences.

Individual cDNA molecules in this library carried unique molecular identifiers. A single record per CDR3 protein comes from TCRdb applying MiXCR to the RACE reads. The table lists 70,000 to 95,000 distinct CDR3 sequences, approximately 8.1% of them singletons. The study's findings and limits: With regard to DPC sensitization, TCRs above 1 in 1000 frequency did not change.

The sample's time point: healthy volunteer bleed at 6 weeks. The authors extracted total RNA from unfractionated whole blood. Germline CDR1 reads ENHRY; CDR2 reads SYGVKD. V shed 10 bases and J 5 bases; nucleotides not matched to a gene: 11. The CDR3 contains 15 residues. This rearrangement joins TRBV10-3 to TRBJ2-3; 11 bases line up with TRBD2. The sample consisted of whole blood. The TCR sequence derives from a female donor in good health. Some clones in this sample may be carry-over from other donors' samples. The CDR3 sequence is CATRKLAGDKDTQYF. DNA of the CDR3: TGTGCCACCAGAAAACTAGCGGGGGACAAAGATACGCAGTATTTT.